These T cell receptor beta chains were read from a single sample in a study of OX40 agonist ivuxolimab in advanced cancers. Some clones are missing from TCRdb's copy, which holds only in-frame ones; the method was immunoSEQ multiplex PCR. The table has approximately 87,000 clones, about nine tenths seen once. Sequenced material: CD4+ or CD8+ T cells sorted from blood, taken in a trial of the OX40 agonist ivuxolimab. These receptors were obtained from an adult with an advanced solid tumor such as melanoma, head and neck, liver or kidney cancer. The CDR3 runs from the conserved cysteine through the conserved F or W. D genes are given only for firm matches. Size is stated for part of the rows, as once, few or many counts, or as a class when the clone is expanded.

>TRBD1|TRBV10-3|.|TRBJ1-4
CAISPAGGQTNEKLFF
TGTGCCATCAGCCCGGCAGGGGGCCAGACTAATGAAAAACTGTTTTTT
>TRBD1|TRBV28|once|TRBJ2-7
CASSSTGTGSYEQYF
TGTGCCAGCAGCTCCACCGGGACAGGGTCCTACGAGCAGTACTTC
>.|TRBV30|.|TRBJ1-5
CAWPKTCRDTGQVRNQPQHF
TGTGCCTGGCCGAAGACGTGCCGGGACACTGGTCAGGTTCGCAATCAGCCCCAGCATTTT
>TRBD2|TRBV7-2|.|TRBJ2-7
CASSLAGLAGGEQYF
TGTGCCAGCAGCTTAGCGGGACTAGCGGGAGGTGAGCAGTACTTC
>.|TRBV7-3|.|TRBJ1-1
CASSQGPNTEAFF
TGTGCCAGCAGCCAGGGACCGAACACTGAAGCTTTCTTT
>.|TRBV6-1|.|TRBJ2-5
CASSGSRGRQTQYF
TGTGCCAGCAGTGGCTCCAGGGGGAGGCAGACCCAGTACTTC
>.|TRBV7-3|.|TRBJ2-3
CASSSQGGSTDTQYF
TGTGCCAGCAGCTCACAGGGTGGGAGCACAGATACGCAGTATTTT
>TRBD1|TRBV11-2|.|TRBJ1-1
CASSRDPPLTGATTEAFF
TGTGCCAGCAGCAGAGATCCCCCTCTGACAGGGGCGACCACTGAAGCTTTCTTT
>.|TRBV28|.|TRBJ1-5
CASSTGNYQPQHF
TGTGCCAGCAGTACAGGGAATTATCAGCCCCAGCATTTT
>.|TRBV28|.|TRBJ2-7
CASSARGTASYEQYF
TGTGCCAGCAGTGCCCGCGGGACGGCCTCCTACGAGCAGTACTTC
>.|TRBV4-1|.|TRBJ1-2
CASSQPWGGNYGYTF
TGCGCCAGCAGCCAACCCTGGGGGGGAAACTATGGCTACACCTTC
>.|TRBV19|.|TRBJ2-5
CASSIGQKETQYF
TGTGCCAGTAGTATCGGACAAAAAGAGACCCAGTACTTC
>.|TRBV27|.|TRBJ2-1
CASSSAGSSYNEQFF
TGTGCCAGCAGTTCGGCGGGGAGCTCCTACAATGAGCAGTTCTTC
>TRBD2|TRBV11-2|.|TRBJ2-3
CASSPGTSGADTRYF
TGTGCCAGCAGCCCAGGGACTAGCGGGGCAGATACGCGGTATTTT
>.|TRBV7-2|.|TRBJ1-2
CASSLDNNGYGYTF
TGTGCCAGCAGCTTAGATAATAACGGCTATGGCTACACCTTC
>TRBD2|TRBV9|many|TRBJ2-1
CASSGPGTRKHNEQFF
TGTGCCAGCAGCGGACCCGGGACTAGAAAACACAATGAGCAGTTCTTC
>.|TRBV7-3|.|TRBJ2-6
CASGRYSGANVLTF
TGTGCCAGCGGTCGGTACTCTGGGGCCAACGTCCTGACTTTC
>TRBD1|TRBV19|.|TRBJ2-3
CASSQGQNPSTDTQYF
TGTGCCAGTAGTCAGGGACAGAATCCTAGCACAGATACGCAGTATTTT
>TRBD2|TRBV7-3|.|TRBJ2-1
CASSPHGTSKGNEQFF
TGTGCCAGCAGTCCCCACGGGACTAGCAAAGGCAATGAGCAGTTCTTC
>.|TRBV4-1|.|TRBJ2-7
CASSHTDSPGTMQYF
TGCGCCAGCAGCCACACGGACAGCCCGGGTACGATGCAGTACTTC
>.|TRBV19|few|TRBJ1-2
CASSTGRVYGYTF
TGTGCCAGTAGCACAGGGCGGGTTTATGGCTACACCTTC
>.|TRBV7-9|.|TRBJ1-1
CASSLVVNTEAFF
TGTGCCAGCAGCTTAGTAGTGAACACTGAAGCTTTCTTT
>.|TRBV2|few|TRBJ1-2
CASSGTAGNTYGYTF
TGTGCCAGCAGTGGTACGGCAGGGAACACCTATGGCTACACCTTC
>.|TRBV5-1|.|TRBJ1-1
CASSQDKMNTEAFF
TGCGCCAGCAGCCAGGACAAAATGAACACTGAAGCTTTCTTT
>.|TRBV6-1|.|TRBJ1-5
CASSEVGYSNQPQHF
TGTGCCAGCAGTGAAGTAGGGTATTCTAATCAGCCCCAGCATTTT
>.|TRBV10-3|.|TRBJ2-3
CAISATDTQYF
TGTGCCATCAGTGCAACAGATACGCAGTATTTT
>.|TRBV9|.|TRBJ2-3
CASSVGGSLAGTQYF
TGTGCCAGCAGCGTAGGGGGCTCCTTGGCGGGGACGCAGTATTTT
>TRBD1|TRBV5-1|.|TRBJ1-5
CASREGQDQPQHF
TGCGCCAGCAGGGAGGGACAGGATCAGCCCCAGCATTTT
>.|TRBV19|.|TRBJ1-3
CASSGVIGNTIYF
TGTGCCAGTTCAGGGGTTATTGGAAACACCATATATTTT
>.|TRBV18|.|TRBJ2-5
CASITTRETQYF
TGTGCCAGCATAACGACCCGGGAGACCCAGTACTTC
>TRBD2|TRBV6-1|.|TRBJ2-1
CASSELLGLAGPSSYNEQFF
TGTGCCAGCAGTGAACTTTTAGGACTAGCGGGACCCAGCTCCTACAATGAGCAGTTCTTC
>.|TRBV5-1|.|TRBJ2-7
CASSLGRGMDEQYF
TGCGCCAGCAGCTTGGGACGGGGAATGGACGAGCAGTACTTC
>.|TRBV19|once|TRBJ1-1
CASSTLGGNTEAFF
TGTGCCAGTAGTACTCTTGGCGGGAACACTGAAGCTTTCTTT
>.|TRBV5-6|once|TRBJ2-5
CASSRQETQYF
TGTGCCAGCAGCCGCCAAGAGACCCAGTACTTC
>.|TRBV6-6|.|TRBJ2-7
CASKAGILNEQYF
TGTGCCAGCAAGGCAGGGATACTCAACGAGCAGTACTTC
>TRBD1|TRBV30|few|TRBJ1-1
CALSERGRTEAFF
TGTGCCCTCTCGGAGAGGGGGCGGACTGAAGCTTTCTTT
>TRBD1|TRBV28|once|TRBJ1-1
CASRTTGENTEAFF
TGTGCCAGCAGGACAACAGGGGAGAACACTGAAGCTTTCTTT
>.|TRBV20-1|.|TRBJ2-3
CSARVLDTQYF
TGCAGTGCTAGAGTCCTGGATACGCAGTATTTT
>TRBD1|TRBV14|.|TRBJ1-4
CASSRSGEGALGEKLFF
TGTGCCAGCAGCCGAAGTGGAGAGGGGGCACTAGGAGAAAAACTGTTTTTT
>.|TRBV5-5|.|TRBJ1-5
CASSAGGRWSNQPQHF
TGTGCCAGCAGCGCGGGGGGGCGTTGGAGCAATCAGCCCCAGCATTTT
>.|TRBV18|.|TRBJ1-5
CASSPGGPQHF
TGTGCCAGCTCACCCGGGGGGCCCCAGCATTTT
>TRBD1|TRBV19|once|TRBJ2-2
CASSRTGLNTGELFF
TGTGCCAGTAGTAGGACAGGGCTGAACACCGGGGAGCTGTTTTTT
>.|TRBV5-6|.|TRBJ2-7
CASSAGTQYEQYF
TGTGCCAGCAGCGCCGGGACACAATACGAGCAGTACTTC
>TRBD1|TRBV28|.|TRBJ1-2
CASSLTGGGYTF
TGTGCCAGCAGTTTGACAGGGGGAGGCTACACCTTC
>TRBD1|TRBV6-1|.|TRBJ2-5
CASTLGQGQETQYF
TGTGCCAGCACTTTGGGACAGGGGCAAGAGACCCAGTACTTC
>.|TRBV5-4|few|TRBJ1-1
CASSVAGPMNTEAFF
TGTGCCAGCAGCGTAGCCGGGCCGATGAACACTGAAGCTTTCTTT
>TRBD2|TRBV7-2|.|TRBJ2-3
CASSLVFVSGISTDTQYF
TGTGCCAGCAGCTTAGTGTTTGTTAGCGGGATTAGCACAGATACGCAGTATTTT
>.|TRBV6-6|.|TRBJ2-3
CASSYSWTRTDTQYF
TGTGCCAGCAGTTACTCCTGGACACGCACAGATACGCAGTATTTT
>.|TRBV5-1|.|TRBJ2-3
CASSLAIGDGTDTQYF
TGCGCCAGCAGCTTGGCGATTGGGGATGGCACAGATACGCAGTATTTT
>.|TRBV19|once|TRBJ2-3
CASSPHTGLPTDTQYF
TGTGCCAGTAGCCCTCATACGGGACTGCCCACAGATACGCAGTATTTT
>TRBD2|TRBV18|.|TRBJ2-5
CASSPLSPSGRAWETQYF
TGTGCCAGCTCACCACTTTCGCCTAGCGGGAGGGCCTGGGAGACCCAGTACTTC
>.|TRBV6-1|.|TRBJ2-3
CASGPGSDTQYF
TGTGCCAGCGGCCCAGGGTCAGATACGCAGTATTTT
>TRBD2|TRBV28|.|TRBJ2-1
CASSFWRGSYNEQFF
TGTGCCAGCAGTTTTTGGCGGGGGTCCTACAATGAGCAGTTCTTC
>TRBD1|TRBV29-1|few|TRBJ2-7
CSVLPGQGDEQYF
TGCAGCGTGCTACCGGGACAGGGCGACGAGCAGTACTTC
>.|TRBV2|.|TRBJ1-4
CASSGWGGSGEKLFF
TGTGCCAGCAGCGGCTGGGGGGGAAGTGGCGAAAAACTGTTTTTT
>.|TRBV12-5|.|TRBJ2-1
CASGSPEHNEQFF
TGTGCTAGTGGTTCGCCCGAGCACAATGAGCAGTTCTTC
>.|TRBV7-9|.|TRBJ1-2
CASSLDAYGYTF
TGTGCCAGCAGCTTAGACGCGTATGGCTACACCTTC